Listed below are T cell receptor beta chains from one sample, sequenced in a study of molecular identifiers for immune sequencing clone quantification. TCRdb recomputed calls from the PCR reads with MiXCR, one row per CDR3 protein. Of about 510,000 distinct CDR3 sequences listed, about a fifth were seen once; the top ten hold around 0.84%. Sequencing was performed on naive CD8+ T cells from blood, with Jurkat cell RNA spiked in. The source of these receptors is a human donor in good health. Some libraries in this study had Jurkat cell RNA spiked in. The CDR3 runs from the conserved cysteine through the conserved F or W. D genes are given only for firm matches. Clone size is given for some rows only: seen once, a few or many times, or a class if the clone is expanded.

CDR3nt	CDR3aa	abundance	d_gene	v_gene	j_gene
TGCGCCAGCAGCTGGTCACTAGCGGGGGGCTCCTACGAGCAGTACTTC	CASSWSLAGGSYEQYF	few	TRBD2	TRBV4-3	TRBJ2-7
TGTGCCAGTCCACCCCTTGATAGCAATCAGCCCCAGCATTTT	CASPPLDSNQPQHF	once	.	TRBV6-1	TRBJ1-5
TGTGCCAGCAGCTTAGATGAGGGGGGAATAGATACGCAGTATTTT	CASSLDEGGIDTQYF	few	.	TRBV7-2	TRBJ2-3
TGTGCCAGCAGTTTATCTTTCTCCTACGAGCAGTACTTC	CASSLSFSYEQYF	few	.	TRBV27	TRBJ2-7
TGTGCCCTACTAGCTCACACAGATACGCAGTATTTT	CALLAHTDTQYF	many	.	TRBV12-3/TRBV12-4	TRBJ2-3
TGTGCCACCAGCAGTCTAATAGGGGACAGCTACACCGGGGAGCTGTTTTTT	CATSSLIGDSYTGELFF	many	TRBD1	TRBV15	TRBJ2-2
TGTGCCAGCAGCTTAGTAACCGGGGGGCCCCACACCGGGGAGCTGTTTTTT	CASSLVTGGPHTGELFF	.	.	TRBV7-9	TRBJ2-2
TGCGCCAGCAGCCAAGATAACCTGGCCGCCTACGAGCAGTACTTC	CASSQDNLAAYEQYF	many	.	TRBV4-1	TRBJ2-7
TGCAGTGCCGATTCAGGGGTGGCCAAAAACATTCGGTACTTC	CSADSGVAKNIRYF	.	.	TRBV20-1	TRBJ2-4
TGTGCCAGCAGAAGGACTAGCGGGAGTCGGGACGACGGGGAGCTGTTTTTT	CASRRTSGSRDDGELFF	few	TRBD2	TRBV27	TRBJ2-2
TGTGCCTGGAGTTGGGGGACCGTTAACTACGAGCAGTACTTC	CAWSWGTVNYEQYF	few	.	TRBV30	TRBJ2-7
TGTGCCTGGAGTGCAGACAGCTATGGCTACACCTTC	CAWSADSYGYTF	few	.	TRBV30	TRBJ1-2
TGTGCCAGCAGTGGCAGGTTTGGCGAGCAGTACTTC	CASSGRFGEQYF	.	.	TRBV27	TRBJ2-7
TGTGCCAGCAGCTTTATCCGAGAAGTTGACAGGGGGGGGGAAAAACTGTTTTTT	CASSFIREVDRGGEKLFF	.	.	TRBV12-1	TRBJ1-4
TGCAGTGCTGTAGGGCTAGCGGACTACGAGCAGTACTTC	CSAVGLADYEQYF	many	TRBD2	TRBV20-1	TRBJ2-7
TGTGCCAGCAGTGAATTGACACCAAGCAGCAATCAGCCCCAGCATTTT	CASSELTPSSNQPQHF	many	.	TRBV2	TRBJ1-5
TGTGCCAGCAGCCCCACACTAGCGGGGGGCCGCACAGATACGCAGTATTTT	CASSPTLAGGRTDTQYF	many	TRBD2	TRBV14	TRBJ2-3
TGCAGCGTCCTGGGTACCGAACGGGACATCTCCTACGAGCAGTACTTC	CSVLGTERDISYEQYF	few	.	TRBV29-1	TRBJ2-7
TGCGCCAGCAGCCAAGCCTCTAGCACGTCCTACAATGAGAAGTTCTTC	CASSQASSTSYNEKFF	.	.	TRBV4-3	TRBJ2-1
TGTGCCAGCAGCTTAGTCCTTGACAAAGCCGGGGAGCTGTTTTTT	CASSLVLDKAGELFF	few	.	TRBV7-6	TRBJ2-2
TGCAGCGTTGAAGATCGGCCAGCTAACTATGGCTACACCTTC	CSVEDRPANYGYTF	few	.	TRBV29-1	TRBJ1-2
TGTGCCAGCAGTCCCTCTAGCGGGGGACACTACACAGATACGCAGTATTTT	CASSPSSGGHYTDTQYF	many	TRBD2	TRBV12-3/TRBV12-4	TRBJ2-3
TGTGCCAGCAGCTTGATGGAGGGTCTCTACGAGCAGTACTTC	CASSLMEGLYEQYF	.	.	TRBV5-3	TRBJ2-7
TGTGCCTGGATGGACAGTGGCACTGAAGCTTTCTTT	CAWMDSGTEAFF	.	.	TRBV30	TRBJ1-1
TGTGCCAGTAGTATGACAGAGGAGCTGTTTTTT	CASSMTEELFF	few	.	TRBV19	TRBJ2-2
TGTGCCAGCAGTTTAAGTGGGCAGGCTAGCACTGAAGCTTTCTTT	CASSLSGQASTEAFF	.	.	TRBV12-3/TRBV12-4	TRBJ1-1
TGTGCCAGCAGCTCTTGGACAGAAAGGGAGACCCAGTACTTC	CASSSWTERETQYF	many	.	TRBV7-2	TRBJ2-5
TGTGCCAGCAGCCAATCGCAGCGGGACAGTACCTACGAGCAGTACTTC	CASSQSQRDSTYEQYF	.	.	TRBV4-2	TRBJ2-7
TGCGCCAGCAGCCAAGATCGAGGACTAGCGGGGGGGCCGTATGAGCAGTTCTTC	CASSQDRGLAGGPYEQFF	few	TRBD2	TRBV4-3	TRBJ2-1
TGCGCCAGCAGCCAGACGGGACAGGGGGATTCACCCCTCCACTTT	CASSQTGQGDSPLHF	many	TRBD1	TRBV4-1	TRBJ1-6
TGTGCCAGCAGTGAAGCGAGGGCAGGGCCCTACGGGCAGTACTTC	CASSEARAGPYGQYF	.	.	TRBV6-1	TRBJ2-7
TGCAGTGCCACCTCCCGGACAGGGGGTTACGAGCGGTACTTC	CSATSRTGGYERYF	once	TRBD1	TRBV20-1	TRBJ2-7
TGCGCCAGCAGCCAAGATTCACAGATCTCCTACAATGAGCAGTTCTTC	CASSQDSQISYNEQFF	.	.	TRBV4-1	TRBJ2-1
TGTGCCAGCAGCCGTAATCCGGGACAGGCAACCCCTGGGGCCAACGTCCTGACTTTC	CASSRNPGQATPGANVLTF	few	TRBD1	TRBV9	TRBJ2-6
TGCGCCAGCAGCCAAATAAACACGGGCACCGGGGAGCTGTTTTTT	CASSQINTGTGELFF	many	.	TRBV4-1	TRBJ2-2
TGTGCCAGCAGTAACCCGGGACAGGGGATTCTATTGAACACTGAAGCTTTCTTT	CASSNPGQGILLNTEAFF	many	TRBD1	TRBV6-6	TRBJ1-1
TGTGCCACCAGCAGAGATAGACAGGGTAACCAGCCCCAGCATTTT	CATSRDRQGNQPQHF	.	TRBD1	TRBV15	TRBJ1-5
TGTGCCAGCAGCTTAGATACGTGGACGGAAGACCAAGAGACCCAGTACTTC	CASSLDTWTEDQETQYF	.	.	TRBV7-2	TRBJ2-5
TGCAGTGCGGGACCCTCGGAGCGCCCAAGTTACGACGAGCAGTACTTC	CSAGPSERPSYDEQYF	few	.	TRBV20-1	TRBJ2-7
TGTGCCAGCAGCTTAGACAGGGAAGGCGGAGAGACCCAGTACTTC	CASSLDREGGETQYF	few	.	TRBV7-9	TRBJ2-5
TGTGCCAGCAGTTCCAGGACCGTGCCGAGCTACGAGCAGTACTTC	CASSSRTVPSYEQYF	.	.	TRBV6-2/TRBV6-3	TRBJ2-7
TGCGCCAGCAGCCAAGACAAACGTGGGGAAGCTTTCTTT	CASSQDKRGEAFF	many	.	TRBV4-3	TRBJ1-1
TGTGCCAGCAGGAAGTCCGGGGACTACGAGCAGTACTTC	CASRKSGDYEQYF	many	.	TRBV28	TRBJ2-7
TGTGCCAGCAGCCCCCAGAACACAGATACGCAGTATTTT	CASSPQNTDTQYF	many	.	TRBV5-5	TRBJ2-3
TGTGCCAGCAGCGTACCTCTGGACAGGGGACTCCCACGGGGGCCCCAGCATTTT	CASSVPLDRGLPRGPQHF	.	TRBD1	TRBV9	TRBJ1-5
TGTGCCAGCAGCTTACTCGGCCAGGGCCGAAGCTCCTACAATGAGCAGTTCTTC	CASSLLGQGRSSYNEQFF	.	.	TRBV7-3	TRBJ2-1
TGTGCCAGCAGCGAGAAAGAAGGGACGCCTAGCACAGATACGCAGTATTTT	CASSEKEGTPSTDTQYF	many	.	TRBV12-3/TRBV12-4	TRBJ2-3
TGTGCCAGCAGCTTGCCAGGGTCCCCTGAGGCTTTCTTT	CASSLPGSPEAFF	many	.	TRBV5-5	TRBJ1-1
TGTGCCAGCAGTTACTCCGTGGGTTACGAGCAGTACTTC	CASSYSVGYEQYF	many	.	TRBV6-5	TRBJ2-7
TGTGCCACCAGTGATTTAGAGGGTCGGCAGTACTTC	CATSDLEGRQYF	few	.	TRBV24-1	TRBJ2-7
TGTGCCAGCAGGCATGAGGGTTTCGATACGCAGTATTTT	CASRHEGFDTQYF	many	.	TRBV28	TRBJ2-3